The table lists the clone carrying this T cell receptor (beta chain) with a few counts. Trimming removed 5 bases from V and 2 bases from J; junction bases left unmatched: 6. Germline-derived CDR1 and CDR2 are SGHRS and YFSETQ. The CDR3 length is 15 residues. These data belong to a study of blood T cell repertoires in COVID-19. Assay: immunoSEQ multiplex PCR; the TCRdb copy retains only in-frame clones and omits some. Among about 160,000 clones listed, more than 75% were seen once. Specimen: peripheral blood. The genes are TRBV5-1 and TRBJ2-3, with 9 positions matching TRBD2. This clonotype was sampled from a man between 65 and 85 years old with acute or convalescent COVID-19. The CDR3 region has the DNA TGCGCCAGCAGAGAGCCTAGCGGGAACACAGATACGCAGTATTTT. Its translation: CASREPSGNTDTQYF.